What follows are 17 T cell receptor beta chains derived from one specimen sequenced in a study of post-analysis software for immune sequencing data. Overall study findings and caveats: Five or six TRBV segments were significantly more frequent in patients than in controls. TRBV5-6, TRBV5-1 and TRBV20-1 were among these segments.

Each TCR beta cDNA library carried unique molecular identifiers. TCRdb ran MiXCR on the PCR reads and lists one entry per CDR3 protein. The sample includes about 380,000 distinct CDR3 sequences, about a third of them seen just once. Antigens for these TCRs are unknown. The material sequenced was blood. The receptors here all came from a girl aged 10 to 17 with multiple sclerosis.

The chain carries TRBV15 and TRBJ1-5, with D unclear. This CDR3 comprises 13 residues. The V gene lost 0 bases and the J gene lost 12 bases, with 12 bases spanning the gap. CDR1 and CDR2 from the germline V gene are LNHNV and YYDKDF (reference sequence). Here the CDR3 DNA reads TGTGCCACCAGCAGAGATTTGGGATCCCTCCAGCATTTT. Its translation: CATSRDLGSLQHF.

CDR3 in DNA: TGTGCCAGCAGCCCTTGGGGACAGGGGGCTTATAGCAATCAGCCCCAGCATTTT. It translates to CASSPWGQGAYSNQPQHF. The chain uses TRBV7-2 and TRBJ1-5, with 12 bases identical to TRBD1. V shed 5 bases and J 0 bases; nucleotides not matched to a gene: 8. Germline V gives CDR1 SGHTA, CDR2 FQGNSA. This CDR3 is 18 amino acids long.

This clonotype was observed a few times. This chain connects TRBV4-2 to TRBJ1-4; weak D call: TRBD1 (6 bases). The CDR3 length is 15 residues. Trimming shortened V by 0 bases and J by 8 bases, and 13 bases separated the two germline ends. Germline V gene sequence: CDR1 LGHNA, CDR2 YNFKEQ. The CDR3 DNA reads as TGTGCCAGCAGCCAAGAACTGGGGGCGAGGGAAAAACTGTTTTTT. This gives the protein CASSQELGAREKLFF.

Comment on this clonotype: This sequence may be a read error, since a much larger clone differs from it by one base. DNA of the CDR3: TGTGCCGGCAGCGGTGGGGGGGCTAGTGAGCAGTTCTTC. Its protein is CAGSGGGASEQFF. The genes are TRBV9 and TRBJ2-1; D possibly corresponds to TRBD2 (7 bases). This CDR3 is built from 13 residues. Per germline, CDR1 SGDLS and CDR2 YYNGEE.

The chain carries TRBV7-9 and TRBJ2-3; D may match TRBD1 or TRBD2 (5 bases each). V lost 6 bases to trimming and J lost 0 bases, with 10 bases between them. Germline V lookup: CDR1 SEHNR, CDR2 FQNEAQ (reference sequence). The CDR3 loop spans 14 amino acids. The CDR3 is CASRGVLSTDTQYF. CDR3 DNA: TGTGCCAGCAGGGGGGTACTTAGCACAGATACGCAGTATTTT.

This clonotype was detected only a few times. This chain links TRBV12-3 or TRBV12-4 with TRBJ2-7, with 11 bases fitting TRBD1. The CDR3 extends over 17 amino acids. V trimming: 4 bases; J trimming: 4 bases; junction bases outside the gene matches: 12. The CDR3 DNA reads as TGTGCCAGCAGTTCCTCTTTTGGGACAGGGGGATGGTACGAGCAGTACTTC. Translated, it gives CASSSSFGTGGWYEQYF.

CDR3 loop: CAWSVRGGSPLHF. The CDR3 region has the DNA TGTGCCTGGAGTGTACGGGGGGGTTCACCCCTCCACTTT. This rearrangement joins TRBV30 to TRBJ1-6; D may be TRBD1 (5 bases). This CDR3 region has 13 residues. From germline, CDR1 is GTSNPN and CDR2 SVGIG (reference sequence). Trimming took off 0 bases at V and 9 bases at J, with 9 bases between the two ends. Full variable domain (rest looked up from reference TRBV30 and TRBJ1-6): SQTIHQWPATLVQPVGSPLSLECTVEGTSNPNLYWYRQAAGRGLQLLFYSVGIGQISSEVPQNLSASRPQDRQFILSSKKLLLSDSGFYLCAWSVRGGSPLHFGNGTRLTVT.

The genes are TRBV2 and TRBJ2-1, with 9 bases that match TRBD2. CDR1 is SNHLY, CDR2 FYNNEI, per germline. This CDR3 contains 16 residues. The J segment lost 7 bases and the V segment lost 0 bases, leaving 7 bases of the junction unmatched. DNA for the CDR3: TGTGCCAGCAGTGAAGCTAGCGGGGGAACATGGAATGAGCAGTTCTTC. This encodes CASSEASGGTWNEQFF.

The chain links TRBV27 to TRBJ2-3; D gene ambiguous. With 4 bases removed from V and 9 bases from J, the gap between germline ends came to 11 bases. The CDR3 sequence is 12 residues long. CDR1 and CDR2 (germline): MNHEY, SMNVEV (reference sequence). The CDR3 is CASSSEAGTQYF. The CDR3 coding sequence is TGTGCCAGCAGTTCCGAGGCAGGCACGCAGTATTTT.

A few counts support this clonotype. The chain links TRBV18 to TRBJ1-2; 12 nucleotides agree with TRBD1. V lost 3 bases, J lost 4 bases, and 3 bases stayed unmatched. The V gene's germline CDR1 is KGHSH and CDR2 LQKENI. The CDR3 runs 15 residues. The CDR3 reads CASSPGTGGGYGYTF. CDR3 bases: TGTGCCAGCTCACCCGGGACAGGGGGCGGCTATGGCTACACCTTC.

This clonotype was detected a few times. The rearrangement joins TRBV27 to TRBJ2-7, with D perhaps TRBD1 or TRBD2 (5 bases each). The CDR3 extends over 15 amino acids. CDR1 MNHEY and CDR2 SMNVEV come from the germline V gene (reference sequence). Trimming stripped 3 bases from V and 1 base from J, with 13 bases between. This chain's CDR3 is CASSFAGGGSYEQYF. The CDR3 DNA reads TGTGCCAGCAGTTTTGCTGGGGGTGGATCCTACGAGCAGTACTTC.

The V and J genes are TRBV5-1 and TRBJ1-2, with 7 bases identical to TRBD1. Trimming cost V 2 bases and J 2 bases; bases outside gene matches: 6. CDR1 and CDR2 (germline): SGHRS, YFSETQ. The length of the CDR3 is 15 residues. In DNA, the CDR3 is TGCGCCAGCAGCTTTATGCCGGACAGGAACTATGGCTACACCTTC. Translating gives CASSFMPDRNYGYTF.

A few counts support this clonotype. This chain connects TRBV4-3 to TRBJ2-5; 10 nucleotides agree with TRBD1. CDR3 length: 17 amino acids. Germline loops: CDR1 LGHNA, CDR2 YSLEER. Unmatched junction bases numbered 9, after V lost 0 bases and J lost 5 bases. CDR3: CASSQDSGTGVVETQYF. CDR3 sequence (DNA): TGCGCCAGCAGCCAAGATTCTGGGACAGGGGTTGTGGAGACCCAGTACTTC.

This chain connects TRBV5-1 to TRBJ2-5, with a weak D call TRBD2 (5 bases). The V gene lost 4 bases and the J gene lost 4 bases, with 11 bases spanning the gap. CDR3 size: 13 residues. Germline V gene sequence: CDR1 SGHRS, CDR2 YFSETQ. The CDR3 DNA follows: TGCGCCAGCAGCCGAAGACTATCAGAGACCCAGTACTTC. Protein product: CASSRRLSETQYF.

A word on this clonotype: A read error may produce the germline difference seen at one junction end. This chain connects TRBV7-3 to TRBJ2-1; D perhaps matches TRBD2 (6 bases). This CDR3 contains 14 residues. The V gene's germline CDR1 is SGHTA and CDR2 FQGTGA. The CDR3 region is CPSSPRRGYNEQFF. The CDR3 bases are TGTCCCAGCAGCCCTCGGCGGGGCTACAATGAGCAGTTCTTC.

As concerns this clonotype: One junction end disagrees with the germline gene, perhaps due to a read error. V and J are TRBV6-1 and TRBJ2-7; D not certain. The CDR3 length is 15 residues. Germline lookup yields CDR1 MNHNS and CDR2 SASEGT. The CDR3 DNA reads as TGTGCCAGCAGTGAATGGCTAGTAGGTTCCTACGAGCGGTACTTC. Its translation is CASSEWLVGSYERYF.

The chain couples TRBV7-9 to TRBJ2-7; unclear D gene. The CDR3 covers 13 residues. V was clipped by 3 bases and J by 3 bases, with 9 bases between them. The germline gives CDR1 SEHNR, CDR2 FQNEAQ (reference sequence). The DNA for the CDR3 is TGTGCCAGCAGCTTTAGTGACAACTACGAGCAGTACTTC. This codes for CASSFSDNYEQYF. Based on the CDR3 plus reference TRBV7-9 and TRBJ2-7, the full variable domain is DTGVSQNPRHKITKRGQNVTFRCDPISEHNRLYWYRQTLGQGPEFLTYFQNEAQLEKSRLLSDRFSAERPKGSFSTLEIQRTEQGDSAMYLCASSFSDNYEQYFGPGTRLTVT.